Below, 27 T cell receptor beta chains from the same sample are listed, as sequenced in a study of CD8 T cells in ankylosing spondylitis. One entry per CDR3 protein results from TCRdb running MiXCR on the 5' RACE reads. Counted here are some 130,000 distinct CDR3 sequences, approximately 15% occurring once; the ten biggest clones make up roughly 3%. Sample: blood, either unsorted or a sorted T cell fraction (not recorded which). All receptors derive from a female donor with ankylosing spondylitis or in good health (not recorded which).

There are a few counts of this clonotype. The rearrangement uses TRBV19 and TRBJ1-1; 10 nucleotides line up with TRBD1. In germline, CDR1 is LNHDA, CDR2 SQIVND (reference sequence). The CDR3 runs to 15 residues. J lost 5 bases, V lost 5 bases, and 8 bases had no gene match. This CDR3 reads CASSVTGGLRTEAFF. CDR3 bases: TGTGCCAGTAGTGTGACAGGGGGCCTGAGGACTGAAGCTTTCTTT.

This clonotype has at least ten counts. The gene calls are TRBV10-3 and TRBJ2-1; tentative D call: TRBD2 (5 bases). Trimming shortened V by 5 bases and J by 6 bases, and 17 bases separated the two germline ends. CDR1 is ENHRY and CDR2 is SYGVKD in the germline V gene. The CDR3 contains 15 residues. The CDR3, as DNA: TGTGCCATCAGTCAAACTAGTAGTCTCGGCAATGAGCAGTTCTTC. Protein product: CAISQTSSLGNEQFF.

This clonotype was found a few times. The chain recombines TRBV20-1 with TRBJ1-5; possible D gene TRBD1, 5 bases. This CDR3 has 13 residues. Looked up from germline, CDR1 is DFQATT and CDR2 is SNEGSKA (reference sequence). V was cut by 6 bases and J by 6 bases, with 15 bases left in between. The chain's CDR3 is CSAPRGGGQPQHF. DNA of the CDR3: TGCAGTGCCCCCCGGGGGGGTGGTCAGCCCCAGCATTTT.

This clonotype was observed a few times. The chain uses TRBV9 and TRBJ1-3; D remains unclear. The CDR3 loop spans 13 amino acids. With 4 bases removed from V and 0 bases from J, the gap between germline ends came to 5 bases. CDR1 is SGDLS and CDR2 is YYNGEE in the germline V gene. The CDR3 sequence: CASSYSSGNTIYF. Written as DNA, the CDR3 is TGTGCCAGCAGCTACTCCTCTGGAAACACCATATATTTT.

This clonotype was observed a handful of times. This sequence joins TRBV29-1 and TRBJ2-7; D is uncertain. This CDR3 comprises 13 residues. CDR1 SQVTM and CDR2 ANQGSEA come from the germline V gene. V was shortened by 5 bases and J by 2 bases, with 13 bases between the two germline ends. The CDR3 region is CSVTGGEAYEQYF. The CDR3 nucleotides are TGCAGCGTTACGGGTGGAGAGGCCTACGAGCAGTACTTC.

In its sample, this clonotype was seen a few times. The chain employs TRBV27 and TRBJ2-2, with 12 bases matching TRBD1. Germline lookup yields CDR1 MNHEY and CDR2 SMNVEV (reference sequence). The V segment lost 2 bases and the J segment 7 bases; nucleotides outside the gene matches: 8. The CDR3 runs to 17 residues. The CDR3 sequence: CASSLRWGQGAFGELFF. The DNA for the CDR3 is TGTGCCAGCAGTTTACGGTGGGGACAGGGGGCGTTCGGGGAGCTGTTTTTT.

The chain combines TRBV7-2 with TRBJ2-3, with 8 nucleotides matching TRBD2. Germline-derived CDR1 and CDR2 are SGHTA and FQGNSA. Trimming at V came to 0 bases and at J to 5 bases, leaving 7 bases not matched to a gene. The CDR3 runs to 16 residues. The CDR3 sequence is CASSLAVAGLGDTQYF. The CDR3 nucleotides are TGTGCCAGCAGCTTAGCGGTAGCGGGGTTGGGAGATACGCAGTATTTT.

This clonotype was counted many times. This chain links TRBV29-1 with TRBJ2-7; TRBD1 matches at 7 bases. The CDR3 is 12 residues long. CDR1 is SQVTM, CDR2 ANQGSEA, per germline. The ends lost 6 bases at V and 4 bases at J; junction bases unmatched: 6. CDR3 protein: CSVRQGRYEQYF. The CDR3 nucleotides read TGCAGCGTCCGACAGGGTCGATACGAGCAGTACTTC.

J is TRBJ1-1 and V is TRBV27; D may be TRBD1 (6 bases). This CDR3 region has 14 residues. From germline, CDR1 is MNHEY and CDR2 SMNVEV (reference sequence). The V gene lost 5 bases and the J gene lost 3 bases, with 13 bases spanning the gap. The chain's CDR3 is CASSLGGADTEAFF. The CDR3 DNA follows: TGTGCCAGCAGTCTCGGGGGGGCTGACACTGAAGCTTTCTTT.

This clonotype was detected a few times. V is TRBV11-2 and J is TRBJ2-1; tentatively, D is TRBD2 (5 bases). Germline V gives CDR1 SGHAT, CDR2 FQNNGV. The CDR3 runs to 15 residues. Trimming removed 0 bases at V and 0 bases at J, with 6 bases between. CDR3: CASSLDRDSYNEQFF. Written as DNA, the CDR3 is TGTGCCAGCAGCTTAGACCGGGACTCCTACAATGAGCAGTTCTTC.

Many counts were recorded for this clonotype. J is TRBJ2-5 and V is TRBV12-3 or TRBV12-4; 9 bases map to TRBD2. The CDR3 consists of 14 residues. V was clipped by 5 bases and J by 0 bases; unmatched bases: 1. For the CDR3, the DNA is TGTGCCAGCAGTAGACTAGCGGACCAAGAGACCCAGTACTTC. This translates into CASSRLADQETQYF.

This clonotype showed up just a few times. The chain recombines TRBV19 with TRBJ2-3; 12 bases match TRBD2. The CDR3 runs 14 residues. The junction had 3 bases not matched to a gene; V was cut back by 11 bases and J by 0 bases. CDR1 and CDR2 (germline): LNHDA, SQIVND (reference sequence). CDR3 loop: CACGLAGSTDTQYF. The CDR3 DNA follows: TGTGCCTGCGGACTAGCGGGGAGCACAGATACGCAGTATTTT.

This clonotype was seen many times. The chain uses TRBV29-1 and TRBJ1-2; 9 nucleotides align to TRBD1. V dropped 7 bases and J dropped 4; count of bases not matched to a gene: 7. Per germline, CDR1 SQVTM and CDR2 ANQGSEA. The CDR3 runs to 13 residues. The CDR3 DNA follows: TGCAGCGCATCACAGGGGGCGGGCTATGGCTACACCTTC. Its protein product is CSASQGAGYGYTF.

This clonotype was observed many times. The chain carries TRBV7-9 and TRBJ2-1; TRBD2 matches 11 bases. Germline trimming cut 4 bases from V and 7 bases from J; bases unmatched to any gene: 6. Per the germline V gene, CDR1 is SEHNR and CDR2 is FQNEAQ (reference sequence). The CDR3 consists of 15 residues. The CDR3 loop is CASSSLSGRVNEQFF. In DNA form, the CDR3 reads TGTGCCAGCAGCTCGCTTAGCGGGAGGGTGAATGAGCAGTTCTTC.

Ten or more counts support this clonotype. V usage is TRBV3-1 and J usage is TRBJ2-7; no clear D. The CDR3 runs to 13 residues. Germline assignment: CDR1 LGHDT and CDR2 YNNKEL (reference sequence). V dropped 2 bases and J dropped 2 bases, with 7 bases sitting between them. The CDR3 loop is CASSQLAAYEQYF. The CDR3, as DNA: TGTGCCAGCAGCCAACTGGCGGCCTACGAGCAGTACTTC.

This clonotype was observed a few times. The chain has TRBV20-1 and TRBJ2-4; TRBD1 might be the D (6 bases). The CDR3 consists of 17 residues. The germline V and J ends were trimmed by 0 bases and 0 bases, with 15 bases remaining between them. The germline gives CDR1 DFQATT, CDR2 SNEGSKA (reference sequence). The CDR3 sequence is CSARDWGGQLAKNIQYF. DNA for the CDR3: TGCAGTGCTAGAGACTGGGGTGGACAGCTAGCCAAAAACATTCAGTACTTC.

This clonotype was recorded a few times. The V and J genes are TRBV7-2 and TRBJ1-1; 8 nucleotides align to TRBD1. CDR1 and CDR2 from the germline V gene are SGHTA and FQGNSA. The CDR3 totals 13 residues. V shed 6 bases and J 4 bases; nucleotides not matched to a gene: 4. CDR3 coding DNA: TGTGCCAGCAGGGGACAGGAGTTCACTGAAGCTTTCTTT. It yields the protein CASRGQEFTEAFF.

This sequence joins TRBV29-1 and TRBJ1-6, with a weak D call TRBD1 (6 bases). CDR3 length: 13 amino acids. Germline assignment: CDR1 SQVTM and CDR2 ANQGSEA. The ends were cut back, 2 bases at V and 16 bases at J, with 18 bases in the middle. The CDR3 region has the DNA TGCAGCGTTGAATGGGGGGCGCGGGAGCGGCTCCACTTT. It codes for CSVEWGARERLHF.

This clonotype was recorded a few times. The chain employs TRBV11-2 and TRBJ2-7, with D possibly matching TRBD1 (6 bases). CDR3 length: 15 amino acids. Trimming removed 4 bases from V and 5 bases from J, with 18 bases in between. CDR1 is SGHAT and CDR2 is FQNNGV in the germline V gene. The CDR3 DNA reads as TGTGCCAGCAGCTCCGCCGACAGGCTTAGGAACGAGCAGTACTTC. Protein product: CASSSADRLRNEQYF.

This chain links TRBV3-1 with TRBJ2-2; TRBD2 aligns across 14 bases. This CDR3 region has 16 residues. Germline-derived CDR1 and CDR2 are LGHDT and YNNKEL (reference sequence). Trimming cost V 1 base and J 7 bases; bases outside gene matches: 2. In DNA form, the CDR3 reads TGTGCCAGCAGCCAAGGACTAGCGGGAGGGAGCGGGGAGCTGTTTTTT. Its translation: CASSQGLAGGSGELFF.

This clonotype was observed many times. The rearrangement joins TRBV10-3 to TRBJ1-3, with TRBD1 identical over 9 bases. This CDR3 region has 14 residues. After removal of 11 bases from V and 2 bases from J, the junction contained 7 bases not matched to a gene. Germline CDR1 and CDR2: ENHRY and SYGVKD. The CDR3 here is CASYRGPTGNTIYF. The CDR3 DNA reads TGTGCCTCGTACAGGGGGCCTACTGGAAACACCATATATTTT.

In this sample, this clonotype turned up many times. This sequence joins TRBV12-3 or TRBV12-4 and TRBJ1-5, with 9 bases lining up with TRBD1. This CDR3 is built from 13 residues. The trim removed 5 bases at V and 6 bases at J, leaving 2 bases unmatched. CDR3 sequence (DNA): TGTGCCAGCAGTGGACAGGGGACTCAGCCCCAGCATTTT. It codes for CASSGQGTQPQHF.

This clonotype was counted a few times. The gene calls are TRBV20-1 and TRBJ2-1; TRBD2 aligns across 15 bases. CDR3 length: 17 residues. In germline, CDR1 is DFQATT, CDR2 SNEGSKA (reference sequence). V gave up 3 bases and J gave up 1 base; unmatched junction bases: 4. The CDR3, as DNA: TGCAGTGCTAGCGGACTAGCGGGGGGGACGTCCTACAATGAGCAGTTCTTC. This translates into CSASGLAGGTSYNEQFF.

This clonotype was seen many times. J is TRBJ2-7 and V is TRBV11-2; tentatively, D is TRBD1 (6 bases). Trimming shortened V by 1 base and J by 2 bases, and 9 bases separated the two germline ends. This CDR3 spans 14 amino acids. CDR1 is SGHAT, CDR2 FQNNGV, per germline. This chain's CDR3 is CASSLAGVTYEQYF. DNA of the CDR3: TGTGCCAGCAGCTTAGCAGGGGTAACCTACGAGCAGTACTTC. Using reference TRBV11-2 and TRBJ2-7 for the parts outside the CDR3, the full variable domain is EAGVAQSPRYKIIEKRQSVAFWCNPISGHATLYWYQQILGQGPKLLIQFQNNGVVDDSQLPKDRFSAERLKGVDSTLKIQPAKLEDSAVYLCASSLAGVTYEQYFGPGTRLTVT.

V usage is TRBV28 and J usage is TRBJ2-1; the match to TRBD2 covers 7 bases. V gave up 11 bases and J gave up 6 bases; unmatched junction bases: 7. The CDR3 is 12 amino acids. Germline loops: CDR1 MDHEN, CDR2 SYDVKM. The CDR3 is CASESGGNEQFF. Here the CDR3 DNA reads TGTGCCTCCGAATCGGGGGGCAATGAGCAGTTCTTC.

The chain joins TRBV18 to TRBJ1-4; D might be TRBD1 (5 bases). Germline V gene lookup returns CDR1 KGHSH and CDR2 LQKENI. The CDR3 is made up of 13 amino acids. V lost 5 bases to trimming and J lost 6 bases, with 10 bases between them. CDR3 loop: CASSSGGDEKLFF. The CDR3 nucleotides read TGTGCCAGCTCATCCGGAGGGGATGAAAAACTGTTTTTT.

V is TRBV5-1 and J is TRBJ2-3; D is unresolved. Looked up from germline, CDR1 is SGHRS and CDR2 is YFSETQ. V lost 4 bases and J lost 1, with 13 bases in between. This CDR3 spans 15 amino acids. In DNA form, the CDR3 reads TGCGCCAGCAGCACCTCAGGAGAACGCACAGATACGCAGTATTTT. This translates into CASSTSGERTDTQYF.